This passage covers 20 T cell receptor beta chains from one sample sequenced in a study of Graves' ophthalmopathy and Graves' hyperthyroidism. TCR beta CDR3 regions were amplified from RNA transcripts. The first round was an RT-PCR with HTBI primers, and the second round was a multiplex PCR. From the multiplex PCR reads, TCRdb called clonotypes with MiXCR, one entry per CDR3 protein. Of 220,000 or so distinct CDR3 sequences listed, 20% to 25% were seen once; the top ten hold more than 35%. Sequencing was carried out using peripheral blood. These receptors originate from a woman aged 50 to 65 with Graves' ophthalmopathy.

The chain links TRBV6-1 to TRBJ2-7, with TRBD2 matching 12 bases. The CDR3 runs 14 residues. J was trimmed by 3 bases and V by 6 bases; bases with no gene match: 3. Germline V gene sequence: CDR1 MNHNS, CDR2 SASEGT. CDR3 sequence reads: CASSRLAGDYEQYF. DNA of the CDR3: TGTGCCAGCAGCAGACTAGCGGGGGACTACGAGCAGTACTTC.

There are many counts of this clonotype. The rearrangement joins TRBV7-6 to TRBJ2-5, with D possibly matching TRBD1 (6 bases). V dropped 5 bases and J dropped 5 bases, with 15 bases sitting between them. CDR3 length: 14 amino acids. Germline CDR1 SGHVS, CDR2 FNYEAQ. This CDR3 is CASSGTGWEETQYF. The CDR3 nucleotides read TGTGCCAGCAGCGGAACAGGGTGGGAGGAGACCCAGTACTTC.

This clonotype has at least ten counts. The chain has TRBV7-2 and TRBJ2-2, with D perhaps matching TRBD1 (6 bases). The length of the CDR3 is 13 residues. V gave up 1 base and J gave up 7 bases, with 7 bases separating them. CDR1 and CDR2 (germline): SGHTA, FQGNSA. The CDR3 loop is CASSLGGLGELFF. The CDR3 bases are TGTGCCAGCAGCTTAGGGGGGCTCGGGGAGCTGTTTTTT.

This clonotype occurred many times. The V call is TRBV9, the J call TRBJ1-1; a weak D match, TRBD1 (5 bases). Per germline, CDR1 SGDLS and CDR2 YYNGEE. This CDR3 spans 15 amino acids. V lost 4 bases, J lost 3 bases, and 16 bases lay in between. As DNA, the CDR3 is TGTGCCAGCAGCCTAAGAGGGGTTAGGGACACTGAAGCTTTCTTT. This sequence encodes CASSLRGVRDTEAFF.

This chain connects TRBV11-2 to TRBJ2-7; TRBD1 matches 7 bases. The length of the CDR3 is 16 residues. V gave up 5 bases and J gave up 1 base; unmatched junction bases: 11. Germline V CDR1 and CDR2: SGHAT, FQNNGV. For the CDR3, the DNA is TGTGCCAGCAGCCCGAGACAGGGAGTGGGGTCCTACGAGCAGTACTTC. Protein: CASSPRQGVGSYEQYF.

The CDR3 reads CASSYGSGLAKNIQYF. The CDR3 DNA follows: TGTGCCAGCAGTTACGGTAGCGGACTAGCCAAAAACATTCAGTACTTC. The rearrangement links TRBV6-2 or TRBV6-3 to TRBJ2-4, with D tentatively TRBD2 (6 bases). Germline CDR1 MNHEY, CDR2 SVGEGT. The CDR3 is made up of 16 amino acids. Trimming removed 2 bases from V and 0 bases from J, with 11 bases in between.

This clonotype has at least ten counts. This chain connects TRBV14 to TRBJ1-6; D remains ambiguous. Trimming stripped 3 bases from V and 6 bases from J, with 3 bases between. Looked up from germline, CDR1 is SGHDN and CDR2 is FVKESK. The CDR3 covers 12 residues. The CDR3 DNA reads TGTGCCAGCAGCCACCCTAATTCACCCCTCCACTTT. Translating it yields CASSHPNSPLHF.

The rearrangement uses TRBV6-1 and TRBJ1-1; D is unclear. Trimming cost V 3 bases and J 2 bases, with 16 bases left between them. Per germline, CDR1 MNHNS and CDR2 SASEGT. The CDR3 has 16 residues. The DNA for the CDR3 is TGTGCCAGCAGTGATTGGGGTTCGAAGGGAAACACTGAAGCTTTCTTT. Protein: CASSDWGSKGNTEAFF.

The chain uses TRBV5-1 and TRBJ2-5; TRBD2 matches 9 bases. CDR1 SGHRS and CDR2 YFSETQ come from the germline V gene. Trimming took 1 base from V and 1 from J; bases not matched to a gene: 5. The CDR3 contains 16 residues. CDR3: CASSLPLTSGQETQYF. The CDR3 DNA reads TGCGCCAGCAGCTTGCCCTTGACTAGCGGCCAAGAGACCCAGTACTTC.

The chain carries TRBV2 and TRBJ2-7; D is ambiguous. This CDR3 region has 12 residues. Trimming shortened V by 6 bases and J by 5 bases, and 11 bases separated the two germline ends. CDR1 is SNHLY, CDR2 FYNNEI, per germline. The chain's CDR3 is CASSNPPHEQYF. The DNA for the CDR3 is TGTGCCAGCAGCAACCCCCCCCACGAGCAGTACTTC.

This clonotype was seen repeatedly, ten times or more. The chain has TRBV7-2 and TRBJ2-7, with unresolved D. This CDR3 region has 14 residues. Germline loops: CDR1 SGHTA, CDR2 FQGNSA. V was cut by 1 base and J by 9 bases, with 16 bases left in between. Here the CDR3 reads CASSLEGTRKAQYF. The CDR3 region has the DNA TGTGCCAGCAGCTTAGAGGGCACCCGCAAGGCGCAGTACTTC.

This clonotype was found many times. The chain couples TRBV5-1 to TRBJ2-7, with D maybe TRBD1 (6 bases). The germline CDR1 and CDR2 sequences are SGHRS and YFSETQ. The CDR3 has 14 amino acids. V was clipped by 4 bases and J by 7 bases, with 18 bases between them. CDR3 residues: CASSQIMAGEEQYF. CDR3 coding DNA: TGCGCCAGCAGCCAGATTATGGCAGGGGAGGAGCAGTACTTC.

This clonotype was detected ten times or more. The chain carries TRBV12-3 or TRBV12-4 and TRBJ1-1; 8 bases agree with TRBD1. Trimming took 5 bases from V and 4 from J; bases not matched to a gene: 3. CDR3 length equals 13 residues. The CDR3 reads CASSVGQGTEAFF. The CDR3 DNA follows: TGTGCCAGCAGTGTTGGACAGGGCACTGAAGCTTTCTTT.

On this clonotype itself: Its ends do not fully match the called genes, so a read error is possible. V is TRBV5-1 and J is TRBJ1-1, with D unresolved. The CDR3 is 13 residues long. Germline loops: CDR1 SGHRS, CDR2 YFSETQ. The CDR3 sequence is CASSLLKNTEASF. CDR3 sequence (DNA): TGCGCCAGCAGCTTGTTGAAGAACACTGAAGCTTCCTTT. The whole variable domain, remainder taken from reference TRBV5-1 and TRBJ1-1, is KAGVTQTPRYLIKTRGQQVTLSCSPISGHRSVSWYQQTPGQGLQFLFEYFSETQRNKGNFPGRFSGRQFSNSRSEMNVSTLELGDSALYLCASSLLKNTEASFGQGTRLTVV.

This clonotype was recorded many times. V is TRBV6-1 and J is TRBJ2-7, with 7 bases that match TRBD2. The junction had 8 bases not matched to a gene; V was cut back by 5 bases and J by 4 bases. Germline V lookup: CDR1 MNHNS, CDR2 SASEGT. CDR3 length: 14 residues. The CDR3 DNA sequence: TGTGCCAGCAGTCAACCGGGACTAAGATACGAGCAGTACTTC. It specifies CASSQPGLRYEQYF.

In its sample, this clonotype was seen many times. The V and J genes are TRBV28 and TRBJ1-3; D remains unclear. The V and J ends lost 1 base and 3 bases respectively, with 4 bases between them. The CDR3 is 13 residues long. The germline V gene encodes CDR1 MDHEN and CDR2 SYDVKM. The CDR3 loop reads CASSLYLGNTIYF. As DNA, the CDR3 is TGTGCCAGCAGTTTATATCTTGGAAACACCATATATTTT. Variable domain in full (rest from reference TRBV28 and TRBJ1-3): DVKVTQSSRYLVKRTGEKVFLECVQDMDHENMFWYRQDPGLGLRLIYFSYDVKMKEKGDIPEGYSVSREKKERFSLILESASTNQTSMYLCASSLYLGNTIYFGEGSWLTVV.

This clonotype showed up many times. This chain joins TRBV30 and TRBJ1-2, with no clear D. This CDR3 contains 11 residues. Trimming pared 5 bases from V and 7 bases from J, leaving 11 bases between. CDR1 GTSNPN and CDR2 SVGIG come from the germline V gene (reference sequence). The CDR3 loop reads CAWGPTGGYTF. The CDR3 coding sequence is TGTGCCTGGGGACCGACCGGTGGCTACACCTTC.

This clonotype was found many times. The chain uses TRBV12-3 or TRBV12-4 and TRBJ2-7; TRBD2 matches 8 bases. The V and J ends lost 3 bases and 0 bases, in that order; junction bases with no gene match: 1. The CDR3 totals 14 residues. The CDR3 is CASSFGGASYEQYF. For the CDR3, the DNA is TGTGCCAGCAGTTTCGGGGGGGCCTCCTACGAGCAGTACTTC.

This clonotype showed up many times. J is TRBJ2-7 and V is TRBV6-5; TRBD1 aligns across 10 bases. J was trimmed by 5 bases and V by 0 bases; bases with no gene match: 4. The V gene's germline CDR1 is MNHEY and CDR2 SVGAGI. The CDR3 runs to 15 residues. The DNA for the CDR3 is TGTGCCAGCAGTTACTCGGGGACAGGGGATGACGAGCAGTACTTC. Its translation: CASSYSGTGDDEQYF.

This clonotype was found many times. Germline is not matched at one junction end, which may reflect a read error. The V and J genes are TRBV7-7 and TRBJ2-5; D is possibly TRBD1 (6 bases). Germline V lookup: CDR1 SSHAT, CDR2 FNYEAQ (reference sequence). The CDR3 spans 13 residues. The DNA of the CDR3 is TGTGCTAGCAGCCCTCACAGGGATGGGACCCAGTACTTC. Translation gives CASSPHRDGTQYF. Full variable domain (remainder filled in from reference TRBV7-7 and TRBJ2-5): GAGVSQSPRYKVTKRGQDVTLRCDPISSHATLYWYQQALGQGPEFLTYFNYEAQPDKSGLPSDRFSAERPEGSISTLTIQRTEQRDSAMYRCASSPHRDGTQYFGPGTRLLVL.